Listed below are T cell receptor beta chains from one sample, sequenced in a study of blood T cell repertoires in COVID-19. Assay: immunoSEQ multiplex PCR; the TCRdb copy retains only in-frame clones and omits some. The repertoire holds around 150,000 clones, about 93% seen once, with around 4.6% in the top ten. The sequencing sample was made of peripheral blood. The receptors were gathered from a woman between 50 and 59 years old with acute or convalescent COVID-19. The CDR3 runs from the conserved cysteine through the conserved F or W. Fields, in order: CDR3 length, D gene, J gene, V gene, clone size, CDR3 protein, CDR3 DNA. A D gene is named only where the DNA matches it firmly. Size is omitted from some rows. Given values are once, few, many or a class for expanded clones.

CDR3 length: 13; D gene: NA; J gene: TRBJ2-7; V gene: TRBV7-9; clone size: NA; CDR3 protein: CASSLPWSGEQYF; CDR3 DNA: TGTGCCAGCAGCTTACCATGGTCAGGCGAGCAGTACTTC
CDR3 length: 13; D gene: NA; J gene: TRBJ1-2; V gene: TRBV5-1; clone size: NA; CDR3 protein: CASSSSGDYGYTF; CDR3 DNA: TGCGCCAGCAGCTCCTCAGGTGACTATGGCTACACCTTC
CDR3 length: 14; D gene: TRBD1; J gene: TRBJ1-4; V gene: TRBV5-4; clone size: once; CDR3 protein: CASSLAGGGEKLFF; CDR3 DNA: TGTGCCAGCAGCTTGGCAGGGGGCGGCGAAAAACTGTTTTTT
CDR3 length: 18; D gene: TRBD2; J gene: TRBJ2-7; V gene: TRBV10-2; clone size: NA; CDR3 protein: CASSDRPSGREYSYEQYF; CDR3 DNA: TGCGCCAGCAGTGATAGGCCTAGCGGGAGAGAATACTCCTACGAGCAGTACTTC
CDR3 length: 17; D gene: TRBD1; J gene: TRBJ1-2; V gene: TRBV4-3; clone size: NA; CDR3 protein: CASSQGSGTGGEGGYTF; CDR3 DNA: TGCGCCAGCAGCCAAGGATCCGGGACAGGAGGGGAAGGTGGCTACACCTTC
CDR3 length: 13; D gene: NA; J gene: TRBJ2-7; V gene: TRBV30; clone size: NA; CDR3 protein: CAWSITATYEQYF; CDR3 DNA: TGTGCCTGGAGTATAACAGCTACCTACGAGCAGTACTTC
CDR3 length: 15; D gene: NA; J gene: TRBJ1-4; V gene: TRBV6-4; clone size: NA; CDR3 protein: CASNLPGGAGEKLFF; CDR3 DNA: TGTGCCAGCAATCTACCCGGAGGGGCTGGGGAAAAACTGTTTTTT
CDR3 length: 14; D gene: NA; J gene: TRBJ1-1; V gene: TRBV6-5; clone size: once; CDR3 protein: CASPTPPPRAEAFF; CDR3 DNA: TGTGCCAGCCCTACCCCTCCCCCTCGGGCTGAAGCTTTCTTT
CDR3 length: 16; D gene: TRBD2; J gene: TRBJ2-5; V gene: TRBV18; clone size: NA; CDR3 protein: CASSPELAGGGETQYF; CDR3 DNA: TGTGCCAGCTCACCGGAACTAGCGGGAGGTGGGGAGACCCAGTACTTC
CDR3 length: 12; D gene: NA; J gene: TRBJ2-3; V gene: TRBV18; clone size: NA; CDR3 protein: CASSPFTDTQYF; CDR3 DNA: TGTGCCAGCTCACCCTTCACAGATACGCAGTATTTT
CDR3 length: 14; D gene: NA; J gene: TRBJ2-1; V gene: TRBV7-2; clone size: NA; CDR3 protein: CASSPPGERREQFF; CDR3 DNA: TGTGCCAGCAGCCCGCCCGGGGAGCGTCGTGAGCAGTTCTTC
CDR3 length: 15; D gene: NA; J gene: TRBJ1-1; V gene: TRBV6-5; clone size: NA; CDR3 protein: CASSSPTGPGGEAFF; CDR3 DNA: TGTGCCAGCAGTTCCCCAACGGGCCCAGGAGGGGAAGCTTTCTTT
CDR3 length: 15; D gene: TRBD1; J gene: TRBJ2-7; V gene: TRBV11-2; clone size: NA; CDR3 protein: CASSFGTGSTYEQYF; CDR3 DNA: TGTGCCAGCAGCTTCGGGACAGGTTCTACCTACGAGCAGTACTTC
CDR3 length: 15; D gene: NA; J gene: TRBJ1-3; V gene: TRBV19; clone size: NA; CDR3 protein: CASSIQGSSGNTIYF; CDR3 DNA: TGTGCCAGTAGTATACAGGGGAGCTCTGGAAACACCATATATTTT
CDR3 length: 14; D gene: TRBD1; J gene: TRBJ1-1; V gene: TRBV30; clone size: NA; CDR3 protein: CAWTPGQGWTEAFF; CDR3 DNA: TGTGCCTGGACCCCAGGACAGGGTTGGACTGAAGCTTTCTTT
CDR3 length: 15; D gene: NA; J gene: TRBJ1-6; V gene: TRBV10-3; clone size: NA; CDR3 protein: CAIRVSGSYNSPLHF; CDR3 DNA: TGTGCCATCAGGGTGAGCGGGTCCTATAATTCACCCCTCCACTTT
CDR3 length: 16; D gene: TRBD1; J gene: TRBJ2-1; V gene: TRBV4-1; clone size: NA; CDR3 protein: CASSQGGGVQYNEQFF; CDR3 DNA: TGCGCCAGCAGCCAAGGAGGGGGCGTCCAGTACAATGAGCAGTTCTTC
CDR3 length: 13; D gene: NA; J gene: TRBJ1-1; V gene: TRBV30; clone size: NA; CDR3 protein: CAWSAYAFTEAFF; CDR3 DNA: TGTGCCTGGAGTGCGTACGCGTTCACTGAAGCTTTCTTT
CDR3 length: 13; D gene: NA; J gene: TRBJ1-2; V gene: TRBV2; clone size: NA; CDR3 protein: CASSEMEGYGYTF; CDR3 DNA: TGTGCCAGCAGTGAGATGGAGGGTTATGGCTACACCTTC
CDR3 length: 18; D gene: NA; J gene: TRBJ2-2; V gene: TRBV7-9; clone size: NA; CDR3 protein: CASSFGGSSGSNTGELFF; CDR3 DNA: TGTGCCAGCAGCTTCGGCGGCAGTTCGGGGTCAAACACCGGGGAGCTGTTTTTT
CDR3 length: 14; D gene: TRBD1; J gene: TRBJ1-2; V gene: TRBV30; clone size: NA; CDR3 protein: CAWSYPGTGEGYTF; CDR3 DNA: TGTGCCTGGAGCTACCCTGGGACAGGGGAAGGCTACACCTTC
CDR3 length: 15; D gene: NA; J gene: TRBJ2-2; V gene: TRBV24-1; clone size: NA; CDR3 protein: CATSDLQGDTGELFF; CDR3 DNA: TGTGCCACCAGTGATTTACAGGGAGACACCGGGGAGCTGTTTTTT
CDR3 length: 15; D gene: NA; J gene: TRBJ2-3; V gene: TRBV7-2; clone size: NA; CDR3 protein: CASSRDFSSTDTQYF; CDR3 DNA: TGTGCCAGCAGCCGGGACTTCTCTAGCACAGATACGCAGTATTTT
CDR3 length: 13; D gene: NA; J gene: TRBJ1-2; V gene: TRBV15; clone size: NA; CDR3 protein: CATSRDEGTGYTF; CDR3 DNA: TGTGCCACCAGCAGAGATGAGGGCACGGGCTACACCTTC
CDR3 length: 18; D gene: TRBD2; J gene: TRBJ2-2; V gene: TRBV19; clone size: NA; CDR3 protein: CASSLGLAGGPLTGELFF; CDR3 DNA: TGTGCCAGTAGTCTGGGACTAGCGGGGGGGCCTCTCACCGGGGAGCTGTTTTTT
CDR3 length: 14; D gene: TRBD1; J gene: TRBJ1-2; V gene: TRBV2; clone size: NA; CDR3 protein: CASGTGVPSYGYTF; CDR3 DNA: TGTGCCAGCGGGACAGGGGTCCCCTCATATGGCTACACCTTC
CDR3 length: 11; D gene: NA; J gene: TRBJ1-1; V gene: TRBV11-2; clone size: NA; CDR3 protein: CASSFRAEAFF; CDR3 DNA: TGTGCCAGCAGCTTTAGAGCTGAAGCTTTCTTT
CDR3 length: 14; D gene: TRBD1; J gene: TRBJ2-7; V gene: TRBV7-8; clone size: NA; CDR3 protein: CASSLLPQGDEQYF; CDR3 DNA: TGTGCCAGCAGCTTATTACCCCAGGGGGATGAGCAGTACTTC
CDR3 length: 16; D gene: TRBD2; J gene: TRBJ2-1; V gene: TRBV7-9; clone size: NA; CDR3 protein: CASSWGGPSSYNEQFF; CDR3 DNA: TGTGCCAGCAGCTGGGGAGGGCCTAGCTCCTACAATGAGCAGTTCTTC
CDR3 length: 15; D gene: TRBD1; J gene: TRBJ1-5; V gene: TRBV6-5; clone size: NA; CDR3 protein: CASSRTGYSNQPQHF; CDR3 DNA: TGTGCCAGCAGCCGGACAGGATATAGCAATCAGCCCCAGCATTTT
CDR3 length: 12; D gene: NA; J gene: TRBJ1-1; V gene: TRBV7-2; clone size: once; CDR3 protein: CASSLRFTEAFF; CDR3 DNA: TGTGCCAGCAGCCTACGGTTCACTGAAGCTTTCTTT
CDR3 length: 14; D gene: NA; J gene: TRBJ1-2; V gene: TRBV5-6; clone size: NA; CDR3 protein: CASSFRVGNYGYTF; CDR3 DNA: TGTGCCAGCAGCTTCAGGGTGGGGAACTATGGCTACACCTTC
CDR3 length: 15; D gene: NA; J gene: TRBJ1-6; V gene: TRBV6-6; clone size: NA; CDR3 protein: CASSTTPVRAAPLHF; CDR3 DNA: TGTGCCAGCAGCACTACACCAGTGCGGGCCGCACCCCTCCACTTT
CDR3 length: 14; D gene: TRBD1; J gene: TRBJ1-1; V gene: TRBV25-1; clone size: NA; CDR3 protein: CASSEQGANTEAFF; CDR3 DNA: TGTGCCAGCAGTGAACAGGGGGCCAACACTGAAGCTTTCTTT
CDR3 length: 18; D gene: NA; J gene: TRBJ1-2; V gene: TRBV15; clone size: once; CDR3 protein: CATSRDPPVGRGDYGYTF; CDR3 DNA: TGTGCCACCAGCAGAGATCCGCCGGTAGGCAGGGGAGACTATGGCTACACCTTC
CDR3 length: 15; D gene: NA; J gene: TRBJ2-7; V gene: TRBV28; clone size: NA; CDR3 protein: CASSFLSGGFYEQYF; CDR3 DNA: TGTGCCAGCAGTTTTCTCTCAGGGGGGTTCTACGAGCAGTACTTC
CDR3 length: 11; D gene: NA; J gene: TRBJ1-1; V gene: TRBV2; clone size: NA; CDR3 protein: CASSQQVLAFF; CDR3 DNA: TGTGCCAGCAGTCAACAGGTGTTAGCTTTCTTT
CDR3 length: 15; D gene: TRBD1; J gene: TRBJ2-2; V gene: TRBV7-6; clone size: NA; CDR3 protein: CASSLYRGPTGELFF; CDR3 DNA: TGTGCCAGCAGCTTATACAGGGGGCCAACCGGGGAGCTGTTTTTT
CDR3 length: 13; D gene: NA; J gene: TRBJ1-1; V gene: TRBV6-2/TRBV6-3; clone size: NA; CDR3 protein: CASSQPMNTEAFF; CDR3 DNA: TGTGCCAGCAGCCAACCTATGAACACTGAAGCTTTCTTT
CDR3 length: 15; D gene: TRBD2; J gene: TRBJ2-5; V gene: TRBV9; clone size: once; CDR3 protein: CASSVATGGEETQYF; CDR3 DNA: TGTGCCAGCAGCGTAGCTACGGGGGGTGAAGAGACCCAGTACTTC
CDR3 length: 13; D gene: NA; J gene: TRBJ1-2; V gene: TRBV18; clone size: NA; CDR3 protein: CASSLQGYYGYTF; CDR3 DNA: TGTGCCAGCTCTCTACAGGGATACTATGGCTACACCTTC
CDR3 length: 15; D gene: TRBD1; J gene: TRBJ1-2; V gene: TRBV25-1; clone size: NA; CDR3 protein: CASSDRGRENYGYTF; CDR3 DNA: TGTGCCAGCAGTGACAGGGGGCGTGAGAACTATGGCTACACCTTC
CDR3 length: 15; D gene: NA; J gene: TRBJ1-6; V gene: TRBV10-2; clone size: NA; CDR3 protein: CASSESEGLDSPLHF; CDR3 DNA: TGCGCCAGCAGTGAGTCGGAGGGGCTCGATTCACCCCTCCACTTT
CDR3 length: 14; D gene: NA; J gene: TRBJ2-5; V gene: TRBV7-2; clone size: NA; CDR3 protein: CASRRGGGGETQYF; CDR3 DNA: TGTGCCAGCAGACGCGGTGGGGGCGGAGAGACCCAGTACTTC
CDR3 length: 15; D gene: NA; J gene: TRBJ2-3; V gene: TRBV7-9; clone size: once; CDR3 protein: CASSLRGLVADTQYF; CDR3 DNA: TGTGCCAGCAGCTTAAGGGGCCTTGTCGCAGATACGCAGTATTTT
CDR3 length: 14; D gene: NA; J gene: TRBJ2-1; V gene: TRBV6-5; clone size: NA; CDR3 protein: CASSTWGQPTGQFF; CDR3 DNA: TGTGCCAGCAGTACCTGGGGGCAGCCGACAGGGCAGTTCTTC
CDR3 length: 15; D gene: TRBD1; J gene: TRBJ2-5; V gene: TRBV28; clone size: few; CDR3 protein: CASSLGQGFGETQYF; CDR3 DNA: TGTGCCAGCAGTTTGGGACAGGGTTTTGGGGAGACCCAGTACTTC
CDR3 length: 16; D gene: NA; J gene: TRBJ1-3; V gene: TRBV6-5; clone size: NA; CDR3 protein: CASSYSTGSSGNTIYF; CDR3 DNA: TGTGCCAGCAGTTACTCTACGGGGAGCTCTGGAAACACCATATATTTT
CDR3 length: 16; D gene: TRBD1; J gene: TRBJ2-1; V gene: TRBV11-2; clone size: once; CDR3 protein: CASSLDWQGAQNEQFF; CDR3 DNA: TGTGCCAGCAGCTTAGATTGGCAGGGGGCCCAAAATGAGCAGTTCTTC
CDR3 length: 15; D gene: NA; J gene: TRBJ2-2; V gene: TRBV9; clone size: NA; CDR3 protein: CASSAPSSNTGELFF; CDR3 DNA: TGTGCCAGCAGCGCCCCTTCCTCGAACACCGGGGAGCTGTTTTTT
CDR3 length: 18; D gene: TRBD2; J gene: TRBJ2-3; V gene: TRBV6-6; clone size: NA; CDR3 protein: CASSRGLAGGRGTDTQYF; CDR3 DNA: TGTGCCAGCAGTCGAGGACTAGCGGGGGGGCGGGGCACAGATACGCAGTATTTT
CDR3 length: 12; D gene: NA; J gene: TRBJ1-1; V gene: TRBV6-5; clone size: NA; CDR3 protein: CASSSLGGEAFF; CDR3 DNA: TGTGCCAGTTCATCTCTAGGTGGTGAAGCTTTCTTT
CDR3 length: 16; D gene: TRBD1; J gene: TRBJ1-5; V gene: TRBV28; clone size: NA; CDR3 protein: CASSLYSGTGNQPQHF; CDR3 DNA: TGTGCCAGCAGTTTATACTCCGGGACAGGGAATCAGCCCCAGCATTTT
CDR3 length: 13; D gene: TRBD1; J gene: TRBJ1-4; V gene: TRBV5-6; clone size: NA; CDR3 protein: CASSFGTDEKLFF; CDR3 DNA: TGTGCCAGCAGCTTCGGGACAGATGAAAAACTGTTTTTT
CDR3 length: 14; D gene: TRBD1; J gene: TRBJ2-3; V gene: TRBV5-4; clone size: NA; CDR3 protein: CATTRQGRTDTQYF; CDR3 DNA: TGTGCCACCACCCGACAGGGCCGCACAGATACGCAGTATTTT
CDR3 length: 17; D gene: TRBD1; J gene: TRBJ1-2; V gene: TRBV24-1; clone size: NA; CDR3 protein: CATSDHNPGQGGEGYTF; CDR3 DNA: TGTGCCACCAGTGACCATAACCCCGGACAGGGCGGAGAAGGCTACACCTTC
CDR3 length: 14; D gene: NA; J gene: TRBJ2-5; V gene: TRBV5-1; clone size: NA; CDR3 protein: CASSSGKGQETQYF; CDR3 DNA: TGCGCCAGCAGCTCAGGGAAGGGGCAGGAGACCCAGTACTTC
CDR3 length: 19; D gene: TRBD2; J gene: TRBJ2-3; V gene: TRBV6-2/TRBV6-3; clone size: NA; CDR3 protein: CASSYSGLAGGPSTDTQYF; CDR3 DNA: TGTGCCAGCAGTTACTCGGGACTAGCGGGAGGGCCGAGCACAGATACGCAGTATTTT